The TCR beta chain under discussion was sequenced for a study of Tregs in tolerant kidney transplant recipients. Between the trimmed V and J ends, which lost 3 bases and 10 bases, there was a span of 13 bases. CDR1 and CDR2 from the germline V gene are SGDLS and YYNGEE. The CDR3 is 12 residues long. Libraries were prepared by immunoSEQ multiplex PCR; TCRdb keeps only in-frame clonotypes and omits some of them. The sample shows 15,000 to 18,000 clones, approximately 90% of them seen only once. V usage is TRBV9 and J usage is TRBJ1-2; no firm D call. The sample taken for sequencing was CD8+ T cells from blood. This TCR derives from a human donor in good health. This CDR3 reads CASSAIREPYTF. In nucleotides, the CDR3 is TGTGCCAGCAGCGCTATCCGAGAGCCCTACACCTTC. Full variable domain (remainder filled in from reference TRBV9 and TRBJ1-2): DSGVTQTPKHLITATGQRVTLRCSPRSGDLSVYWYQQSLDQGLQFLIQYYNGEERAKGNILERFSAQQFPDLHSELNLSSLELGDSALYFCASSAIREPYTFGSGTRLTVV.